This T cell receptor (beta chain) was found in a study of human T cells and chemical hapten exposure. CDR1 is MDHEN and CDR2 is SYDVKM in the germline V gene. The CDR3 extends over 14 amino acids. The V segment lost 5 bases and the J segment 3 bases; nucleotides outside the gene matches: 2. Time point of the sample: pre-sensitization, week 0. Described treatment: therapeutic diphenylcyclopropenone sensitization with weekly scalp DPC. Each CDR3 protein is one row after TCRdb ran MiXCR on the RACE reads. This sample has 300,000 to 450,000 distinct CDR3 sequences, with approximately 5.8% found just once.

This clonotype was obtained from a woman between 18 and 29 years old with alopecia areata. Some clones in this sample may be carry-over from other donors' samples. Sample: whole blood, taken in connection with sensitization to the hapten diphenylcyclopropenone (DPC). This chain connects TRBV28 to TRBJ2-7; 12 nucleotides agree with TRBD2. CDR3 loop: CASSLAGGIYEQYF. The CDR3, as DNA: TGTGCCAGCAGTCTAGCGGGGGGGATCTACGAGCAGTACTTC.